Each of the 30 T cell receptor beta chains below was sequenced from the same sample in a study of T cell responses to AZD1222 COVID-19 vaccine. Some clones are missing from TCRdb's copy, which holds only in-frame ones; the method was immunoSEQ multiplex PCR. The profile shows over 120,000 clones, 93% of them singletons. Sequenced here: peripheral blood, sampled on day 0 of AZD1222 vaccination. The source is an adult in good health.

The sample holds one count of this clone. This chain uses TRBV24-1 with TRBJ1-2, with 7 bases lining up with TRBD1. Trimming removed 3 bases from V and 7 bases from J; junction bases left unmatched: 10. The CDR3 is 15 amino acids. CDR1 KGHDR and CDR2 SFDVKD come from the germline V gene. CDR3 amino acids: CATSDARRGRFGYTF. The CDR3 DNA reads TGTGCCACCAGTGATGCCCGAAGGGGGCGATTTGGCTACACCTTC.

Written as DNA, the CDR3 is TGTGCCAGCAGTTTATTGGGGACGAAGAACACTGAAGCTTTCTTT. This gives the protein CASSLLGTKNTEAFF. The V and J genes are TRBV28 and TRBJ1-1; weak D call: TRBD1 (5 bases). V lost 1 base to trimming and J lost 1 base, with 10 bases between them. The CDR3 covers 15 residues. Germline-derived CDR1 and CDR2 are MDHEN and SYDVKM.

The chain employs TRBV11-2 and TRBJ2-6; TRBD1 matches at 7 bases. V was clipped by 1 base and J by 0 bases; unmatched bases: 9. This CDR3 comprises 19 residues. In germline, CDR1 is SGHAT, CDR2 FQNNGV. In nucleotides, the CDR3 is TGTGCCAGCAGCTTAGCCCGGACAGGCCGGACCTCTGGGGCCAACGTCCTGACTTTC. Its protein product is CASSLARTGRTSGANVLTF.

The chain links TRBV5-1 to TRBJ1-2; D may be TRBD1 (5 bases). This CDR3 spans 14 amino acids. Deletions cut 4 bases from V and 8 bases from J, with 18 bases between. The germline V gene has CDR1 SGHRS and CDR2 YFSETQ. CDR3 nucleotide sequence: TGCGCCAGCAGCCTAGACAGTACCACTGGGGGCTACACCTTC. This sequence encodes CASSLDSTTGGYTF. Combining the CDR3 with reference TRBV5-1 and TRBJ1-2 gives the whole variable domain KAGVTQTPRYLIKTRGQQVTLSCSPISGHRSVSWYQQTPGQGLQFLFEYFSETQRNKGNFPGRFSGRQFSNSRSEMNVSTLELGDSALYLCASSLDSTTGGYTFGSGTRLTVV.

This chain links TRBV25-1 with TRBJ2-5, with unresolved D. Germline CDR1 is MGHDK and CDR2 is SYGVNS. CDR3 length: 14 amino acids. With 0 bases removed from V and 1 base from J, the gap between germline ends came to 6 bases. CDR3 amino acids: CASSEYGSQETQYF. The CDR3 DNA reads as TGTGCCAGCAGTGAATATGGCAGCCAAGAGACCCAGTACTTC.

The chain recombines TRBV29-1 with TRBJ2-7; D not resolved. CDR1 is SQVTM and CDR2 is ANQGSEA in the germline V gene. Between the trimmed V and J ends, which lost 1 base and 0 bases, there was a span of 10 bases. The CDR3 loop spans 14 amino acids. The CDR3: CSVEGAESSYEQYF. The CDR3 region has the DNA TGCAGCGTTGAAGGGGCTGAGAGCTCCTACGAGCAGTACTTC.

A single count supports this clone. The chain has TRBV29-1 and TRBJ1-2; 7 positions match TRBD1. This CDR3 comprises 14 residues. The trim removed 3 bases at V and 4 bases at J, leaving 8 bases unmatched. From germline, CDR1 is SQVTM and CDR2 ANQGSEA. CDR3 residues: CSVDRQGAVYGYTF. CDR3 nucleotides: TGCAGCGTTGACCGACAGGGTGCAGTCTATGGCTACACCTTC.

This clone appeared once. V is TRBV3-1 (or the pseudogene TRBV3-2) and J is TRBJ2-1, with 7 bases lining up with TRBD2. The germline V gene encodes CDR1 LGHDT and CDR2 YNNKEL (reference sequence). The CDR3 length is 15 residues. Unmatched junction bases numbered 10, after V lost 9 bases and J lost 2 bases. DNA for the CDR3: TGTGCCAGTTCGGCGGGAGTGGCGGCCTACAATGAGCAGTTCTTC. Translated, it gives CASSAGVAAYNEQFF.

The rearrangement links TRBV13 to TRBJ2-7, with 9 nucleotides matching TRBD1. This CDR3 has 16 residues. CDR1 is PRHDT, CDR2 FYEKMQ, per germline (reference sequence). Germline trimming cut 0 bases from V and 0 bases from J; bases unmatched to any gene: 3. The DNA for the CDR3 is TGTGCCAGCAGCTTAGGGGGACAGGGTAGCTCCTACGAGCAGTACTTC. This gives the protein CASSLGGQGSSYEQYF.

This clone has more than one count but fewer than ten. This chain uses TRBV19 with TRBJ1-1; TRBD1 might be the D (6 bases). The length of the CDR3 is 17 residues. Between the trimmed V and J ends, which lost 3 bases and 0 bases, there was a span of 17 bases. Per germline, CDR1 LNHDA and CDR2 SQIVND (reference sequence). This CDR3 reads CASSISWGLTVNTEAFF. In nucleotides, the CDR3 is TGTGCCAGTAGTATCTCCTGGGGGCTGACCGTGAACACTGAAGCTTTCTTT. Using reference TRBV19 and TRBJ1-1 for the parts outside the CDR3, the full variable domain is DGGITQSPKYLFRKEGQNVTLSCEQNLNHDAMYWYRQDPGQGLRLIYYSQIVNDFQKGDIAEGYSVSREKKESFPLTVTSAQKNPTAFYLCASSISWGLTVNTEAFFGQGTRLTVV.

The chain is built from TRBV28 and TRBJ1-1; D unclear. The length of the CDR3 is 15 residues. V was cut by 5 bases and J by 3 bases, with 16 bases left in between. Germline assignment: CDR1 MDHEN and CDR2 SYDVKM. The CDR3 nucleotides are TGTGCCAGCAGTCCCCCGGTCCCTACGGACACTGAAGCTTTCTTT. Protein sequence: CASSPPVPTDTEAFF.

V is TRBV6-2 or TRBV6-3 and J is TRBJ2-1; weak D call: TRBD1 (5 bases). V was trimmed by 2 bases and J by 11 bases, leaving 22 bases between them. CDR1 is MNHEY, CDR2 SVGEGT, per germline. The CDR3 runs to 16 residues. The CDR3 spells CASSYPQGGRAFKQFF. The CDR3 DNA sequence: TGTGCCAGCAGTTACCCCCAGGGTGGCCGGGCCTTTAAGCAGTTCTTC.

This clone was picked up one time. This chain uses TRBV10-2 with TRBJ1-2; 7 bases are a match to TRBD1. Trimming at V came to 8 bases and at J to 8 bases, leaving 11 bases not matched to a gene. This CDR3 is built from 13 residues. The germline V gene encodes CDR1 WSHSY and CDR2 SAAADI. The CDR3 protein is CASGGTGVGGYTF. CDR3 nucleotides: TGCGCCAGCGGGGGAACAGGGGTCGGCGGCTACACCTTC.

The rearrangement joins TRBV20-1 to TRBJ2-5; D unclear. Germline assignment: CDR1 DFQATT and CDR2 SNEGSKA (reference sequence). V lost 5 bases, J lost 5 bases, and 6 bases lay in between. This CDR3 spans 10 amino acids. CDR3 DNA sequence: TGCAGTGCTGGTTGGGAGACCCAGTACTTC. Its translation is CSAGWETQYF.

The rearrangement joins TRBV6-5 to TRBJ2-1; D is undetermined. The germline V gene encodes CDR1 MNHEY and CDR2 SVGAGI. CDR3 length: 15 amino acids. The V end was cut by 0 bases, the J end by 5 bases, with 11 bases between. In DNA, the CDR3 is TGTGCCAGCAGTTACTCGAGGCGCGGAGACAATGAGCAGTTCTTC. Its protein product is CASSYSRRGDNEQFF.

The chain employs TRBV5-1 and TRBJ1-1; D gene unclear. Trimming removed 0 bases from V and 1 base from J, with 10 bases in between. CDR3 size: 15 residues. Germline V CDR1 and CDR2: SGHRS, YFSETQ. CDR3 DNA sequence: TGCGCCAGCAGCTTGGGGATAGCTTCGAACACTGAAGCTTTCTTT. It yields the protein CASSLGIASNTEAFF.

This chain connects TRBV6-5 to TRBJ2-5, with 14 nucleotides matching TRBD2. CDR1 MNHEY and CDR2 SVGAGI come from the germline V gene. The J segment lost 3 bases and the V segment lost 5 bases, leaving 2 bases of the junction unmatched. The CDR3 contains 15 residues. The CDR3 coding sequence is TGTGCCAGCAGTCCGGGACTAGCGGGAGAAGAGACCCAGTACTTC. Residues: CASSPGLAGEETQYF.

The chain's CDR3 is CASSPPGGDYNEQFF. The DNA of the CDR3 is TGTGCCAGCTCACCACCGGGGGGGGACTACAATGAGCAGTTCTTC. This chain connects TRBV18 to TRBJ2-1; 7 bases are a match to TRBD2. V was pared by 0 bases and J by 3 bases, with 2 bases of the junction left unmatched. The CDR3 sequence is 15 residues long. Per the germline V gene, CDR1 is KGHSH and CDR2 is LQKENI.

The chain uses TRBV30 and TRBJ2-1, with 11 positions matching TRBD2. J gave up 2 bases and V 1 base, and 16 bases lay outside the gene matches. This CDR3 contains 20 residues. Germline V gives CDR1 GTSNPN, CDR2 SVGIG (reference sequence). CDR3 nucleotide sequence: TGTGCCTGGAGTGCGGATCCGGGACTAGCGGAGGGCCCCACCTACAATGAGCAGTTCTTC. Translation gives CAWSADPGLAEGPTYNEQFF.

This chain joins TRBV5-1 and TRBJ2-2; 9 nucleotides match TRBD2. Trimming cost V 0 bases and J 5 bases; bases outside gene matches: 8. The CDR3 consists of 17 residues. Germline CDR1 is SGHRS and CDR2 is YFSETQ. The CDR3 spells CASSLDGAGGSTGELFF. The CDR3 coding sequence is TGCGCCAGCAGCTTGGATGGAGCGGGAGGAAGTACCGGGGAGCTGTTTTTT.

This clone has only one observation. The rearrangement links TRBV20-1 to TRBJ2-3; no clear D. Germline V gives CDR1 DFQATT, CDR2 SNEGSKA (reference sequence). V was trimmed by 2 bases and J by 9 bases, leaving 6 bases between them. The CDR3 contains 10 residues. CDR3 in DNA: TGCAGTGCTAGATCTTTCACGCAGTATTTT. It encodes CSARSFTQYF.

V usage is TRBV5-1 and J usage is TRBJ1-5; maybe TRBD1 (6 bases). The CDR3 spans 15 residues. CDR1 SGHRS and CDR2 YFSETQ come from the germline V gene. V lost 5 bases and J lost 3, with 15 bases in between. The chain's CDR3 is CASRRGGDNNQPQHF. The CDR3, as DNA: TGCGCCAGCAGGAGAGGGGGGGACAACAATCAGCCCCAGCATTTT.

The rearrangement uses TRBV24-1 and TRBJ2-2; D is perhaps TRBD1 (7 bases). Trimming stripped 0 bases from V and 1 base from J, with 14 bases between. This CDR3 is 18 amino acids long. CDR1 is KGHDR, CDR2 SFDVKD, per germline. CDR3 sequence (DNA): TGTGCCACCAGTGATTTGCCCTTGCAGGGGGGGAACACCGGGGAGCTGTTTTTT. It translates to CATSDLPLQGGNTGELFF.

The chain carries TRBV24-1 and TRBJ1-2; tentatively, D is TRBD1 (5 bases). The CDR3 has 16 residues. From germline, CDR1 is KGHDR and CDR2 SFDVKD. Deletions cut 4 bases from V and 8 bases from J, with 22 bases between. The CDR3 region has the DNA TGTGCCACCAGTGACCCTAGCCTTGACAGAGGGAAAGGCTACACCTTC. Protein sequence: CATSDPSLDRGKGYTF.

The chain carries TRBV3-1 (or the pseudogene TRBV3-2) and TRBJ2-7, with D possibly TRBD1 on 5 matching bases. Between the trimmed V and J ends, which lost 1 base and 3 bases, there was a span of 10 bases. CDR3 length equals 14 residues. The germline V gene has CDR1 LGHDT and CDR2 YNNKEL (reference sequence). The CDR3 spells CASSQGQGLYEQYF. The CDR3 coding sequence is TGTGCCAGCAGCCAAGGGCAGGGCCTCTACGAGCAGTACTTC.

This clone was detected once. V is TRBV4-2 and J is TRBJ1-2; 8 bases align to TRBD1. J was trimmed by 3 bases and V by 1 base; bases with no gene match: 7. This CDR3 has 16 residues. Germline V lookup: CDR1 LGHNA, CDR2 YNFKEQ. CDR3 in amino acids: CASSQASQGADYGYTF. The DNA of the CDR3 is TGTGCCAGCAGCCAAGCGTCCCAGGGGGCGGACTATGGCTACACCTTC.

The chain is built from TRBV30 and TRBJ1-3, with 7 positions matching TRBD1. The CDR3 contains 16 residues. CDR1 is GTSNPN, CDR2 SVGIG, per germline (reference sequence). The junction had 10 bases not matched to a gene; V was cut back by 5 bases and J by 0 bases. CDR3 nucleotides: TGTGCCTGGGGCAGGGGGGCCTTGCCCTCTGGAAACACCATATATTTT. Translation gives CAWGRGALPSGNTIYF.

The V call is TRBV6-1, the J call TRBJ2-4; TRBD1 matches 7 bases. The CDR3 sequence is 16 residues long. Germline CDR1 is MNHNS and CDR2 is SASEGT. The junction had 5 bases not matched to a gene; V was cut back by 2 bases and J by 1 base. The CDR3 spells CASSERDRTAKNIQYF. CDR3 in DNA: TGTGCCAGCAGTGAAAGGGACAGAACGGCCAAAAACATTCAGTACTTC.

This clone has only one observation. V gene TRBV4-2 combines with J gene TRBJ1-1; 8 positions match TRBD1. In germline, CDR1 is LGHNA, CDR2 YNFKEQ. The ends lost 4 bases at V and 4 bases at J; junction bases unmatched: 5. This CDR3 contains 14 residues. CDR3 in DNA: TGTGCCAGCAGCCCGAGTACAGGGGGCACTGAAGCTTTCTTT. It encodes CASSPSTGGTEAFF.

The genes are TRBV6-1 and TRBJ1-5; D is ambiguous. Germline V gene data show CDR1 as MNHNS and CDR2 as SASEGT. Trimming stripped 3 bases from V and 7 bases from J, with 19 bases between. The CDR3 sequence is 16 residues long. DNA for the CDR3: TGTGCCAGCAGTGACCTCCTCTACCAACCTAGGCAGCCCCAGCATTTT. Translating it yields CASSDLLYQPRQPQHF.